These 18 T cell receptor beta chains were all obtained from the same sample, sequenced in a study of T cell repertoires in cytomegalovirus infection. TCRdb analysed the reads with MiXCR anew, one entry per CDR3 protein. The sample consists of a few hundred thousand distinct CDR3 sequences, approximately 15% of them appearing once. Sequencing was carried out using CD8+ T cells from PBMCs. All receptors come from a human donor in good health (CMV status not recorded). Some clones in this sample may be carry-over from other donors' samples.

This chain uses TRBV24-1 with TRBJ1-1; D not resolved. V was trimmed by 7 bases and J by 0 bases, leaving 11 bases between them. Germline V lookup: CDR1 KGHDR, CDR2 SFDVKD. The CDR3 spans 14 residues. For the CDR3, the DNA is TGTGCCACCAGCACCGGTGGGGTGAACACTGAAGCTTTCTTT. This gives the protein CATSTGGVNTEAFF.

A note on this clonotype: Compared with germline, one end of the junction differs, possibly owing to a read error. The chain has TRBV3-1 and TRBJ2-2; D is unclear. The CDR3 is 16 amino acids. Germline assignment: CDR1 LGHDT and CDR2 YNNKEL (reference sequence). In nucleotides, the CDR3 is TGTACCAGCAGCTTCGGGCCCCCGTGGAGCACCGGGGAGCTGTTTTTT. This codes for CTSSFGPPWSTGELFF.

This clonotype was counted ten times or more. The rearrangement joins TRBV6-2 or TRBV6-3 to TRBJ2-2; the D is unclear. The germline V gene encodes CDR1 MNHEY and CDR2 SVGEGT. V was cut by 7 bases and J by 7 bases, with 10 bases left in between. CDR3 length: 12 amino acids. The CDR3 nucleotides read TGTGCCAGCACAGTCCAGTTCGGGGAGCTGTTTTTT. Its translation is CASTVQFGELFF.

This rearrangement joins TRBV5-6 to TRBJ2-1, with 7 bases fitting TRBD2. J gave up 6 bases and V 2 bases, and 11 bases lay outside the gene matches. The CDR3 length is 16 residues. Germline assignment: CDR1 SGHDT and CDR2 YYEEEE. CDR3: CASSFETSHPSNEQFF. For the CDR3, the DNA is TGTGCCAGCAGCTTTGAGACTAGCCACCCAAGCAATGAGCAGTTCTTC. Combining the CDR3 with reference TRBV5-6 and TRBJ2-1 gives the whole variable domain DAGVTQSPTHLIKTRGQQVTLRCSPKSGHDTVSWYQQALGQGPQFIFQYYEEEERQRGNFPDRFSGHQFPNYSSELNVNALLLGDSALYLCASSFETSHPSNEQFFGPGTRLTVL.

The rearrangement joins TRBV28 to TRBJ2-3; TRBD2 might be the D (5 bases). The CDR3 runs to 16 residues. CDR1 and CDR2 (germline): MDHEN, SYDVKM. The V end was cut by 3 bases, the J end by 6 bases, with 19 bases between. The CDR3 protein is CASSFFSATVEDTQYF. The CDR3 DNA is TGTGCCAGCAGTTTTTTTAGCGCCACGGTTGAGGATACGCAGTATTTT. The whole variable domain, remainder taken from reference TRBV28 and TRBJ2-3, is DVKVTQSSRYLVKRTGEKVFLECVQDMDHENMFWYRQDPGLGLRLIYFSYDVKMKEKGDIPEGYSVSREKKERFSLILESASTNQTSMYLCASSFFSATVEDTQYFGPGTRLTVL.

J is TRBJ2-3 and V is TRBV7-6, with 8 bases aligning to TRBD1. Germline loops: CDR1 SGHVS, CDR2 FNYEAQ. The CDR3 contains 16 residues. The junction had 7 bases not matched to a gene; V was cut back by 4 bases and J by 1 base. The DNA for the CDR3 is TGTGCCAGCAGCTCAACCGGGACAGGAGGCACAGATACGCAGTATTTT. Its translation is CASSSTGTGGTDTQYF.

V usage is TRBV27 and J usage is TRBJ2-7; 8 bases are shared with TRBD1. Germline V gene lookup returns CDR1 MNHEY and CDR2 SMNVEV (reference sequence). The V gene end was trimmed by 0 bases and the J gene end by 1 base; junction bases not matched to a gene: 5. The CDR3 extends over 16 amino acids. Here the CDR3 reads CASSLSSGGASYEQYF. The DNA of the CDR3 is TGTGCCAGCAGTTTATCGTCAGGGGGCGCTTCCTACGAGCAGTACTTC.

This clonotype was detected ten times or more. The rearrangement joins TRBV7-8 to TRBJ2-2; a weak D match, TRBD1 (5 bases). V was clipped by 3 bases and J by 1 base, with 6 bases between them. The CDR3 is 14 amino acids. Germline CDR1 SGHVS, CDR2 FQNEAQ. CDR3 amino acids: CASSFRGNTGELFF. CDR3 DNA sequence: TGTGCCAGCAGCTTTAGGGGGAACACCGGGGAGCTGTTTTTT. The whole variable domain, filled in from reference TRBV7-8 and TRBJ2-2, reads GAGVSQSPRYKVAKRGQDVALRCDPISGHVSLFWYQQALGQGPEFLTYFQNEAQLDKSGLPSDRFFAERPEGSVSTLKIQRTQQEDSAVYLCASSFRGNTGELFFGEGSRLTVL.

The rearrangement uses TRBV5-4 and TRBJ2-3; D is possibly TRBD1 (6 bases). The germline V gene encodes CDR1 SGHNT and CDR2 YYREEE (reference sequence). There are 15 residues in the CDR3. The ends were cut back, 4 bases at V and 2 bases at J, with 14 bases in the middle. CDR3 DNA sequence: TGTGCCAGCAGCCAGGACAGTACCTTCACAGATACGCAGTATTTT. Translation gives CASSQDSTFTDTQYF. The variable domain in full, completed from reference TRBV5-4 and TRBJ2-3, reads ETGVTQSPTHLIKTRGQQVTLRCSSQSGHNTVSWYQQALGQGPQFIFQYYREEENGRGNFPPRFSGLQFPNYSSELNVNALELDDSALYLCASSQDSTFTDTQYFGPGTRLTVL.

DNA for the CDR3: TGTGCCAGCAGCCCTAGAGACCCCTCCTACGAGCAGTACTTC. Its protein product is CASSPRDPSYEQYF. The chain has TRBV5-4 and TRBJ2-7; D is ambiguous. Trimming pared 4 bases from V and 0 bases from J, leaving 11 bases between. Germline CDR1 is SGHNT and CDR2 is YYREEE (reference sequence). This CDR3 comprises 14 residues.

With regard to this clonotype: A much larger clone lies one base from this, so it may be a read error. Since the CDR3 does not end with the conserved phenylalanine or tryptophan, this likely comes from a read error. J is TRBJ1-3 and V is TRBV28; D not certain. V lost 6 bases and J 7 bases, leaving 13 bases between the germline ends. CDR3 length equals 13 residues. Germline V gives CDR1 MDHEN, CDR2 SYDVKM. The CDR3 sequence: CASRFQDSNTIYS. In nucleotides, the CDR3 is TGTGCCAGCAGGTTCCAGGATTCGAACACCATATATTCT.

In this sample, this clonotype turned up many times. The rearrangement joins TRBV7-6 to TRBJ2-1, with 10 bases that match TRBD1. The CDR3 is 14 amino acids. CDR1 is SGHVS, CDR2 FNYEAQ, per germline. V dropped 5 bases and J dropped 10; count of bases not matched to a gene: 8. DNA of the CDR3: TGTGCCAGCAGCCCCAGACAGGGGGCAGTCGAGCAGTTCTTC. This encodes CASSPRQGAVEQFF.

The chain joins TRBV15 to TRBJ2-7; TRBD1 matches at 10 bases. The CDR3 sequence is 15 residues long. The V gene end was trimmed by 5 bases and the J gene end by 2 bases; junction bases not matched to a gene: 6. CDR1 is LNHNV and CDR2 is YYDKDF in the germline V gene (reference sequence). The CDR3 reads CATSSGGTGAYEQYF. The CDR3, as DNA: TGTGCCACCAGCTCTGGTGGGACAGGGGCCTACGAGCAGTACTTC.

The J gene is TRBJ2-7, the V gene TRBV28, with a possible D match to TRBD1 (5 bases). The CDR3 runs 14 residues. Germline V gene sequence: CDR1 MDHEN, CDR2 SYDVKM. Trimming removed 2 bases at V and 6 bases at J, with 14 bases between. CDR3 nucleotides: TGTGCCAGCAGTTTAAGGGGTTACGTGGGCGAGCAGTACTTC. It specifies CASSLRGYVGEQYF.

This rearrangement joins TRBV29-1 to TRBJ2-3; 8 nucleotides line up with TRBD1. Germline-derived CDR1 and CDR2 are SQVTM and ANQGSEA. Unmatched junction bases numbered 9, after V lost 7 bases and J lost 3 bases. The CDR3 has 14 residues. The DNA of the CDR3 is TGCAGCGCCGAGTACAGGGGGAGGACAGATACGCAGTATTTT. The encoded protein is CSAEYRGRTDTQYF.

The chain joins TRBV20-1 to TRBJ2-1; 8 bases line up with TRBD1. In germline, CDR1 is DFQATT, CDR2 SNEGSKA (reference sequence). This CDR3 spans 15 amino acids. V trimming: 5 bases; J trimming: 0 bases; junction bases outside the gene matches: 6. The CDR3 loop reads CSAGRTGFSYNEQFF. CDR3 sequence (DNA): TGCAGTGCTGGGAGGACAGGGTTCTCCTACAATGAGCAGTTCTTC.

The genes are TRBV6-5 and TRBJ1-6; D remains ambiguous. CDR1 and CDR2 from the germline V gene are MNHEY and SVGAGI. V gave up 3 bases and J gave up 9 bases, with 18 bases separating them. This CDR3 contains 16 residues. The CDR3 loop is CASSYSTPPERSPLHF. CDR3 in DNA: TGTGCCAGCAGTTATTCGACACCCCCCGAGCGTTCACCCCTCCACTTT.

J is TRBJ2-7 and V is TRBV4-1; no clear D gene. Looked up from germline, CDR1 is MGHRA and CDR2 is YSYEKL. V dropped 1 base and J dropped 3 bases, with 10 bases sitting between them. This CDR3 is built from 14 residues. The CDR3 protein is CASSQVIRDYEQYF. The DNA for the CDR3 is TGCGCCAGCAGCCAAGTAATAAGGGACTACGAGCAGTACTTC.